This entry describes one T cell receptor (beta chain). Its antigen is as yet unknown. These data come from a study of blood T cells in healthy people across ages. Next came a second PCR, run for about 7 to 12 cycles, which used a sample-barcoded 5' primer along with a J-beta primer mix. MiXCR, applied by TCRdb to the 5' RACE reads, yields one record per CDR3 protein. The sample yields roughly 1,800,000 distinct CDR3 sequences, around 48% seen once. Findings and limits, study-wide: Reliance upon unsorted PBMCs precluded definitive naive versus antigen-experienced comparison. In long-lived donors, naive CD4+ cell counts and diversity exceeded those of aged donors.

Unmatched junction bases numbered 8, after V lost 5 bases and J lost 3 bases. The CDR3 length is 15 residues. Germline CDR1 reads SEHNR; CDR2 reads FQNEAQ (reference sequence). Sequencing was carried out using blood. The chain is built from TRBV7-9 and TRBJ2-7, with 9 bases that match TRBD1. The clonotype was recovered from a woman in her 40s in good health. The CDR3 DNA sequence: TGTGCCAGCAGCGCACCGTTGGGACAGGGCTACGAGCAGTACTTC. Amino acids: CASSAPLGQGYEQYF.